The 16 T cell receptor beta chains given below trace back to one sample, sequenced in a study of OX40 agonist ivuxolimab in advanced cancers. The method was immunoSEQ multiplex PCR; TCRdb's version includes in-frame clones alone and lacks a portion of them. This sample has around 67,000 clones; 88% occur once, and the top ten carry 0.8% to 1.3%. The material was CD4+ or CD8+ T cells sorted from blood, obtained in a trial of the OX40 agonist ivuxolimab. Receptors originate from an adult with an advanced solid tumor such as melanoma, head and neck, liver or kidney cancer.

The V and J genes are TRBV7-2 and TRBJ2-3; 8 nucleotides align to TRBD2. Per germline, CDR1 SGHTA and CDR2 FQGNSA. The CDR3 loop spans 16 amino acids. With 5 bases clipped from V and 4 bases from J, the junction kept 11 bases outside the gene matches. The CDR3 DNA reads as TGTGCCAGCAGCCCGGGGGGGTGGGGCCCCGCAGATACGCAGTATTTT. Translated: CASSPGGWGPADTQYF.

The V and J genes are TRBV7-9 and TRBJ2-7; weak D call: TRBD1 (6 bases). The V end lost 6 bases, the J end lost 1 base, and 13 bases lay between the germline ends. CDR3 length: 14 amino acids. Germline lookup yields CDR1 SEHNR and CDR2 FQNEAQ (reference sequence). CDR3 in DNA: TGTGCCAGCAGACAGGGACCCTCATCCTACGAGCAGTACTTC. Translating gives CASRQGPSSYEQYF.

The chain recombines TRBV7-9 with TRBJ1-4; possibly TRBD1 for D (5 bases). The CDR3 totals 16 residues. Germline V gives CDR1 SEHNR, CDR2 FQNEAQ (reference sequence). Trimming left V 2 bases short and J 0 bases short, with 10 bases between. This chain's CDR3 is CASSLTGDATNEKLFF. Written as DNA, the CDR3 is TGTGCCAGCAGCTTAACAGGTGATGCAACTAATGAAAAACTGTTTTTT.

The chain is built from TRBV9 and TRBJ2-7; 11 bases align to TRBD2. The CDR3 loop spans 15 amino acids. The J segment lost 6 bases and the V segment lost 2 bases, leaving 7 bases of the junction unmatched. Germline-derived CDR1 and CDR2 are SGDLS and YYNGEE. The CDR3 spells CASSVGLAESREQYF. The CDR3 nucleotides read TGTGCCAGCAGCGTGGGACTAGCGGAATCTCGCGAGCAGTACTTC. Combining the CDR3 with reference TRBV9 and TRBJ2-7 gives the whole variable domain DSGVTQTPKHLITATGQRVTLRCSPRSGDLSVYWYQQSLDQGLQFLIQYYNGEERAKGNILERFSAQQFPDLHSELNLSSLELGDSALYFCASSVGLAESREQYFGPGTRLTVT.

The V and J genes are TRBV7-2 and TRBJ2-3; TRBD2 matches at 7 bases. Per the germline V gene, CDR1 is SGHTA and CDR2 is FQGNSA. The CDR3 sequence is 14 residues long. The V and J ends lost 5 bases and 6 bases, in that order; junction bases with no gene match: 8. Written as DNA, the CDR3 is TGTGCCAGCAGCCAGACTAGCATGAGGGATACGCAGTATTTT. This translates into CASSQTSMRDTQYF.

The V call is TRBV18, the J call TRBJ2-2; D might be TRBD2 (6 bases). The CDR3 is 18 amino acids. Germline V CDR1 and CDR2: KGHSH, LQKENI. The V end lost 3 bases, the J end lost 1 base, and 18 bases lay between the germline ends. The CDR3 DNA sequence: TGTGCCAGCTCACCTAACTTCGGGGGAAATTTGAACACCGGGGAGCTGTTTTTT. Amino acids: CASSPNFGGNLNTGELFF.

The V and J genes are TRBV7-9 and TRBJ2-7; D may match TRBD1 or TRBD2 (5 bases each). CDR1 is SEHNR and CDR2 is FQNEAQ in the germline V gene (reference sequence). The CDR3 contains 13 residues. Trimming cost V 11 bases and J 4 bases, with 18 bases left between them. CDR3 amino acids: CAASGTSYYEQYF. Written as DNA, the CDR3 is TGTGCCGCATCCGGGACGTCGTATTACGAGCAGTACTTC.

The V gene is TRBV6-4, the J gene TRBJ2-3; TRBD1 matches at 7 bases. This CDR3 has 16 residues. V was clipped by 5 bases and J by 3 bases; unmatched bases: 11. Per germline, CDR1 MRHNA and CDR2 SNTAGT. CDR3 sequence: CASSSQGLGETDTQYF. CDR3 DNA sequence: TGTGCCAGCAGTTCACAGGGGCTCGGGGAAACAGATACGCAGTATTTT.

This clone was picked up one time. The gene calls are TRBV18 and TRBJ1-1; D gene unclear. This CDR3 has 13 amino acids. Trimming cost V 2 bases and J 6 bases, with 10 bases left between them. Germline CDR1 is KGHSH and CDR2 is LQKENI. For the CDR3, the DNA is TGTGCCAGCTCACCAATTGGGAGGGCTGAAGCTTTCTTT. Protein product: CASSPIGRAEAFF.

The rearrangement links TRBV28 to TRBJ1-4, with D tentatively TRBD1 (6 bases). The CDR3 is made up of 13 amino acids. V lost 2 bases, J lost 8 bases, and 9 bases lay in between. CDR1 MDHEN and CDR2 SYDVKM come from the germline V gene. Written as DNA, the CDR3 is TGTGCCAGCAGTTTAAGGGACATCGAAAAACTGTTTTTT. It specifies CASSLRDIEKLFF.

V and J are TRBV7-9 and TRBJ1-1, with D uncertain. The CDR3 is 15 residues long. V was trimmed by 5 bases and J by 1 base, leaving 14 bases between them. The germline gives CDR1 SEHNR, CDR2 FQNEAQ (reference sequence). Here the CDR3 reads CASSPRLGQNTEAFF. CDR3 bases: TGTGCCAGCAGCCCAAGACTTGGGCAGAACACTGAAGCTTTCTTT.

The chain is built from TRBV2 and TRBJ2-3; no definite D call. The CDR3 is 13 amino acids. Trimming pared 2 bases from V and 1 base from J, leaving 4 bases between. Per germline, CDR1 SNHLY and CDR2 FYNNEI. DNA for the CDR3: TGTGCCAGCAGTGAACTCGGCACAGATACGCAGTATTTT. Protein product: CASSELGTDTQYF.

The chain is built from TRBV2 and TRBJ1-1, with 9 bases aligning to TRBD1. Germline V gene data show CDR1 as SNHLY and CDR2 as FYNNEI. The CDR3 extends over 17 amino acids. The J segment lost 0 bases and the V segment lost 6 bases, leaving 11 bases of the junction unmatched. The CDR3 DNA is TGTGCCAGCAGGCCCGCCCGTGGGACAGGGATGAACACTGAAGCTTTCTTT. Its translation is CASRPARGTGMNTEAFF.

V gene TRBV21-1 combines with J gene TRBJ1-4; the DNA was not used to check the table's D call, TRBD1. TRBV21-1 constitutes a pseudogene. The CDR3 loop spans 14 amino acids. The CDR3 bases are TGTGCCAGCACCCAACGGACAGGTACCAAAAAACTGTTTTTT. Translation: CASTQRTGTKKLFF.

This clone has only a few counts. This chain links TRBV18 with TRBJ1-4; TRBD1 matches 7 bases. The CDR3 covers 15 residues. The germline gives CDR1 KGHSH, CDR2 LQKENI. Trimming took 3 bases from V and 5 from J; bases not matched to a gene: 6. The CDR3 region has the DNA TGTGCCAGCTCACCTGGAGGGGGCAGAAATGAAAAACTGTTTTTT. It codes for CASSPGGGRNEKLFF.

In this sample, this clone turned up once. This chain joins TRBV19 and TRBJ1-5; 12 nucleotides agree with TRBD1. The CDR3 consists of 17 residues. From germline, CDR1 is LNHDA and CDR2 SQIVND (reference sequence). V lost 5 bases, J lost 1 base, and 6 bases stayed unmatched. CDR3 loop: CASSSGTGGGSNQPQHF. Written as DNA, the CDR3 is TGTGCCAGTAGTTCCGGGACAGGGGGCGGGAGCAATCAGCCCCAGCATTTT.